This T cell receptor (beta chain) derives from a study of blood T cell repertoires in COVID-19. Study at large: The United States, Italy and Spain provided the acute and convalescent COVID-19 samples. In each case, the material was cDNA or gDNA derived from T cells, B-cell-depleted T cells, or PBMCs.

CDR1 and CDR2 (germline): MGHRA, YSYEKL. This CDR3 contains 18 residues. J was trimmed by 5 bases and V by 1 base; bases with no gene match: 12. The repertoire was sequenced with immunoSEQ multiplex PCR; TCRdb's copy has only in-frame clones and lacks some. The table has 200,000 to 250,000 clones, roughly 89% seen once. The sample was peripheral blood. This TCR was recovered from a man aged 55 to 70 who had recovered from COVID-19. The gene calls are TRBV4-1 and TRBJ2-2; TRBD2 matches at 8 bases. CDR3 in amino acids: CASSQVLADPRKTGELFF. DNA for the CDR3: TGCGCCAGCAGCCAAGTACTAGCGGACCCTCGAAAGACCGGGGAGCTGTTTTTT.